This TCR beta chain was observed in a study of shared clonotypes between healthy human individuals. Method: immunoSEQ multiplex PCR; TCRdb's copy keeps in-frame clones and lacks some. The sample lists more than 1.2 million clones; 98% were seen once. This receptor was identified in a man younger than 40 in good health. Sequenced: naive CD4+ T cells sorted from blood. Subset of the sample: CD45RA+ positively selected.

The CDR3: CATAEKAGIAYNEQFF. The CDR3 coding sequence is TGTGCCACCGCCGAAAAAGCGGGAATCGCCTACAATGAGCAGTTCTTC. This sequence joins TRBV19 and TRBJ2-1; 7 nucleotides align to TRBD2. CDR1 is LNHDA and CDR2 is SQIVND in the germline V gene (reference sequence). Germline trimming cut 10 bases from V and 2 bases from J; bases unmatched to any gene: 14. CDR3 size: 16 residues.